The T cell receptor (beta chain) described here comes from a study of technical replicates of blood from four donors. Using immunoSEQ multiplex PCR, the repertoire was profiled, and TCRdb retains in-frame clones only, with some absent. The sample has fewer than 65,000 clones; about 87% are singletons. This CDR3 has 16 amino acids. The germline CDR1 and CDR2 sequences are SGHDT and YYEEEE. The trim removed 4 bases at V and 2 bases at J, leaving 10 bases unmatched. The sequence derives from a human donor in good health. Some clones in this sample may be carry-over from other donors' samples. The sequenced material came from PBMCs. J is TRBJ2-7 and V is TRBV5-6; 9 nucleotides agree with TRBD1. CDR3 in DNA: TGTGCCAGCAGCCTACAAACCGGGACAGGGACCTACGAGCAGTACTTC. Translated: CASSLQTGTGTYEQYF.